The TCR beta chain under discussion was sequenced for a study of shared clonotypes between healthy human individuals. Each cell subset's genomic DNA was divided evenly among several immunoSEQ plates. TCRdb's table, derived via immunoSEQ multiplex PCR, lists solely in-frame clones and lacks some. The data contain 450,000 to 500,000 clones, 70% to 80% of them singletons. CDR1 and CDR2 (germline): ENHRY, SYGVKD. The ends were cut back, 6 bases at V and 2 bases at J, with 10 bases in the middle. The CDR3 runs 13 residues. The chain couples TRBV10-3 to TRBJ2-5, with D perhaps matching TRBD2 (5 bases). The source of this sequence is a woman aged 40-49 years in good health. Some clones in this sample may be carry-over from other donors' samples. The sample comprised PBMCs. CDR3 sequence: CAISAGKQETQYF. The CDR3 bases are TGTGCCATCAGCGCCGGGAAGCAAGAGACCCAGTACTTC.